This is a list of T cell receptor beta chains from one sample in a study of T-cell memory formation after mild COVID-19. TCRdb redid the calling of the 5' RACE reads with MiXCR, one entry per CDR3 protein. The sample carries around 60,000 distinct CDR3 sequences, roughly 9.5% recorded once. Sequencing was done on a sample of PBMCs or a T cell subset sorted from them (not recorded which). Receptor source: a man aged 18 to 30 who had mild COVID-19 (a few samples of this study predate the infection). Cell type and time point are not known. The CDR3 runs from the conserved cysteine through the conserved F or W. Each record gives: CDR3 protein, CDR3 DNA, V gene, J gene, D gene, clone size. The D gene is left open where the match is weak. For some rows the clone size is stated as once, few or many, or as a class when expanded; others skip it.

CASSPDTGRIGEQFF	TGTGCCAGCTCACCAGACACAGGGAGGATAGGGGAGCAGTTCTTC	TRBV18	TRBJ2-1	.	few
CASSLVAGGYDEQFF	TGCGCCAGCAGCTTGGTCGCGGGGGGCTACGATGAGCAGTTCTTC	TRBV5-1	TRBJ2-1	TRBD2	.
CASSLVASNHNEQFF	TGTGCCAGCAGCTTAGTGGCTAGCAACCACAATGAGCAGTTCTTC	TRBV7-9	TRBJ2-1	.	medium-sized
CAISETRAGGADTQYF	TGTGCCATCAGTGAGACTCGGGCAGGAGGGGCAGATACGCAGTATTTT	TRBV10-3	TRBJ2-3	.	few
CASSLEGKGYETQYF	TGTGCCAGCAGCTTGGAAGGAAAGGGGTATGAGACCCAGTACTTC	TRBV5-5	TRBJ2-5	.	.
CASSLGQATDTQYF	TGCGCCAGCAGCTTGGGACAGGCGACAGATACGCAGTATTTT	TRBV5-1	TRBJ2-3	.	many
CSAQVPGHRNTEAFF	TGCAGTGCCCAAGTACCGGGACACAGGAACACTGAAGCTTTCTTT	TRBV20-1	TRBJ1-1	.	.
CASSFGTSGGPFRNEQFF	TGTGCCAGCAGCTTCGGGACTAGCGGGGGCCCTTTTCGCAATGAGCAGTTCTTC	TRBV7-2	TRBJ2-1	TRBD2	many
CASSYGFRAETQYF	TGTGCCAGCAGTTACGGTTTTAGGGCGGAGACCCAGTACTTC	TRBV6-2/TRBV6-3	TRBJ2-5	.	few
CAWYRGRVNTEAFF	TGTGCCTGGTACAGGGGGCGGGTGAACACTGAAGCTTTCTTT	TRBV30	TRBJ1-1	TRBD1	.
CASSSRRGNTDTQYF	TGTGCCAGCAGCAGCCGGCGGGGGAACACAGATACGCAGTATTTT	TRBV7-2	TRBJ2-3	TRBD2	few
CSAGGGGPPSGNEQLF	TGCAGCGCCGGGGGAGGGGGACCCCCGTCGGGAAATGAGCAGTTATTC	TRBV29-1	TRBJ2-1	.	.
CSVVIQGYGGYTF	TGCAGCGTTGTAATTCAGGGATATGGTGGCTACACCTTC	TRBV29-1	TRBJ1-2	.	.
CASSSPSGQGVTPLHF	TGTGCCAGCAGTTCCCCCTCGGGACAGGGGGTAACACCCCTCCACTTT	TRBV6-5	TRBJ1-6	TRBD1	few
CASSQGQSIYNEQFF	TGTGCCAGCAGCCAAGGGCAGTCCATTTACAATGAGCAGTTCTTC	TRBV4-2	TRBJ2-1	.	few
CAIRLGGRSGNTIYF	TGTGCCATCAGACTCGGGGGGCGGTCTGGAAACACCATATATTTT	TRBV10-3	TRBJ1-3	.	.